Presented here are 8 T cell receptor beta chains from one specimen sequenced in a study of early T cells in non-severe SARS-CoV-2 infection. In TCRdb, the 5' RACE reads were re-called with MiXCR into one record per CDR3 protein. The sample includes around 86,000 distinct CDR3 sequences, about 15% of them seen just once. Material: whole blood. These receptor sequences come from an adult who was a healthcare worker with PCR-confirmed SARS-CoV-2 infection or an uninfected control (not recorded which).

This clonotype appeared a few times. This chain connects TRBV5-5 to TRBJ2-5; 13 nucleotides align to TRBD2. The CDR3 has 15 amino acids. From germline, CDR1 is SGHKS and CDR2 YYEKEE (reference sequence). The V and J ends lost 0 bases and 4 bases, in that order; junction bases with no gene match: 0. This chain's CDR3 is CASSLGLAGGETQYF. The CDR3 nucleotides are TGTGCCAGCAGCTTGGGACTAGCGGGGGGAGAGACCCAGTACTTC.

This clonotype appeared a few times. The chain employs TRBV7-6 and TRBJ1-6; TRBD1 might be the D (5 bases). V was pared by 7 bases and J by 7 bases, with 17 bases between. This CDR3 spans 15 amino acids. Germline V lookup: CDR1 SGHVS, CDR2 FNYEAQ. CDR3 nucleotides: TGTGCCAGCACCCAATCGGGGCTAGGAAATTCACCCCTCCACTTT. Amino acids: CASTQSGLGNSPLHF.

Only a few counts were recorded for this clonotype. The chain employs TRBV5-8 and TRBJ1-1; D might be TRBD1 (6 bases). Germline loops: CDR1 SGHTS, CDR2 YDEGEE. The V gene lost 6 bases and the J gene lost 1 base, with 13 bases spanning the gap. The CDR3 loop spans 14 amino acids. CDR3 bases: TGTGCCAGCAACGCTCTGGACAGGAACACTGAAGCTTTCTTT. It encodes CASNALDRNTEAFF.

The chain employs TRBV7-2 and TRBJ1-1; D perhaps matches TRBD1 (5 bases). This CDR3 region has 15 residues. Deletions cut 2 bases from V and 4 bases from J, with 14 bases between. Germline lookup yields CDR1 SGHTA and CDR2 FQGNSA. As DNA, the CDR3 is TGTGCCAGCAGCTTATCTTACGGGGGGATCACTGAAGCTTTCTTT. Amino acid sequence: CASSLSYGGITEAFF.

This clonotype was seen ten or more times. The chain links TRBV29-1 to TRBJ2-3; D may be TRBD1 or TRBD2 (5 bases each). Germline assignment: CDR1 SQVTM and CDR2 ANQGSEA. Deletions cut 6 bases from V and 1 base from J, with 17 bases between. The CDR3 extends over 15 amino acids. The CDR3 loop is CSVRIGASGTDTQYF. The CDR3 DNA reads as TGCAGCGTGCGGATCGGGGCCTCGGGCACAGATACGCAGTATTTT.

Ten or more counts support this clonotype. This chain uses TRBV29-1 with TRBJ2-1; either TRBD1 or TRBD2 may supply D (5 bases each). The CDR3 sequence is 11 residues long. The germline gives CDR1 SQVTM, CDR2 ANQGSEA. CDR3 in amino acids: CSRGEGNEQFF. In DNA, the CDR3 is TGCAGTCGGGGCGAAGGAAATGAGCAGTTCTTC.

A few counts support this clonotype. The J gene is TRBJ2-7, the V gene TRBV18; D uncertain. The germline V gene encodes CDR1 KGHSH and CDR2 LQKENI. V shed 1 base and J shed 4 bases, with 8 bases lying between them. CDR3 length: 13 residues. CDR3 in DNA: TGTGCCAGCTCACCACAAGAAGATTACGAGCAGTACGTC. It specifies CASSPQEDYEQYV.

The table lists this clonotype with a few counts. The V and J genes are TRBV6-5 and TRBJ2-5; a weak D match, TRBD2 (5 bases). This CDR3 is 11 amino acids long. Looked up from germline, CDR1 is MNHEY and CDR2 is SVGAGI. Deletions cut 6 bases from V and 7 bases from J, with 9 bases between. The CDR3 DNA reads as TGTGCCAGCAGCCAAGGAGGGACCCAGTACTTC. Residues: CASSQGGTQYF.